This is a list of T cell receptor beta chains from one sample in a study of CD8 T cells in Susac syndrome. TCRdb reprocessed the immunoSEQ multiplex PCR reads with MiXCR, giving one entry per CDR3 protein. This repertoire shows more than 200,000 distinct CDR3 sequences, roughly 95% found once; its top ten account for about 0.07%. The sequenced sample was CD4+ T cells from PBMCs. These receptors were taken from a human donor with multiple sclerosis. Both conserved end residues are part of each CDR3. D genes are given only for firm matches. The listing skips clone size in some rows; elsewhere it reads once, few, many or a size class.

CDR3 protein: CASSLGPPAEQYF
CDR3 DNA: TGTGCCAGCAGCTTAGGTCCGCCAGCCGAGCAGTACTTC
D gene: -
J gene: TRBJ2-7
clone size: -
V gene: TRBV7-2

CDR3 protein: CAWKGGQAYGYTF
CDR3 DNA: TGTGCCTGGAAGGGGGGTCAGGCCTATGGCTACACCTTC
D gene: -
J gene: TRBJ1-2
clone size: -
V gene: TRBV30

CDR3 protein: CASSVVRDYGYTF
CDR3 DNA: TGTGCCAGCAGCGTCGTCAGGGACTATGGCTACACCTTC
D gene: -
J gene: TRBJ1-2
clone size: -
V gene: TRBV14

CDR3 protein: CASSFYLAGGKVGIQYF
CDR3 DNA: TGTGCCAGCAGCTTCTATCTAGCGGGAGGGAAGGTTGGCATTCAGTACTTC
D gene: TRBD2
J gene: TRBJ2-4
clone size: -
V gene: TRBV7-2

CDR3 protein: CASSPHTDTQYF
CDR3 DNA: TGTGCCAGTAGTCCCCACACAGATACGCAGTATTTT
D gene: -
J gene: TRBJ2-3
clone size: -
V gene: TRBV19

CDR3 protein: CASTPGRGARTGELFF
CDR3 DNA: TGTGCCAGCACCCCCGGTCGGGGGGCCAGAACCGGGGAGCTGTTTTTT
D gene: -
J gene: TRBJ2-2
clone size: -
V gene: TRBV4-2

CDR3 protein: CASSTFQQEANYGYTF
CDR3 DNA: TGTGCCAGTAGTACCTTCCAACAGGAGGCTAACTATGGCTACACCTTC
D gene: -
J gene: TRBJ1-2
clone size: -
V gene: TRBV19

CDR3 protein: CASSVDRGVGGGYTF
CDR3 DNA: TGTGCCAGCAGTGTGGACAGGGGAGTCGGTGGTGGCTACACCTTC
D gene: TRBD1
J gene: TRBJ1-2
clone size: -
V gene: TRBV6-1

CDR3 protein: CASSRETGTFQETQYF
CDR3 DNA: TGCGCCAGCAGCCGAGAGACCGGGACCTTCCAAGAGACCCAGTACTTC
D gene: -
J gene: TRBJ2-5
clone size: -
V gene: TRBV4-1

CDR3 protein: CASAKRGNYEQYF
CDR3 DNA: TGTGCTAGTGCCAAGAGGGGGAACTACGAGCAGTACTTC
D gene: -
J gene: TRBJ2-7
clone size: few
V gene: TRBV12-5

CDR3 protein: CASSYPERTENYGYTF
CDR3 DNA: TGTGCCAGCAGTTACCCCGAACGGACGGAGAACTATGGCTACACCTTC
D gene: -
J gene: TRBJ1-2
clone size: -
V gene: TRBV6-6

CDR3 protein: CASRDGGGRPLPQHF
CDR3 DNA: TGTGCCAGTAGGGACGGGGGGGGACGACCGTTGCCCCAGCATTTT
D gene: -
J gene: TRBJ1-5
clone size: -
V gene: TRBV19

CDR3 protein: CASSLGGAGANVLTF
CDR3 DNA: TGTGCCAGTAGCCTCGGCGGGGCCGGGGCCAACGTCCTGACTTTC
D gene: -
J gene: TRBJ2-6
clone size: few
V gene: TRBV12-3/TRBV12-4

CDR3 protein: CASRVGTDTQYF
CDR3 DNA: TGTGCCAGCAGGGTCGGCACAGATACGCAGTATTTT
D gene: -
J gene: TRBJ2-3
clone size: few
V gene: TRBV6-1

CDR3 protein: CASSPQGITETQYF
CDR3 DNA: TGTGCCAGTAGTCCCCAGGGGATCACGGAGACCCAGTACTTC
D gene: -
J gene: TRBJ2-5
clone size: -
V gene: TRBV19

CDR3 protein: CASSLAGYGNTIYF
CDR3 DNA: TGCGCCAGCAGCTTGGCGGGTTATGGAAACACCATATATTTT
D gene: -
J gene: TRBJ1-3
clone size: -
V gene: TRBV5-1

CDR3 protein: CASSLTGRSLETQYF
CDR3 DNA: TGTGCCAGCAGTTTAACAGGGAGGAGCCTGGAGACCCAGTACTTC
D gene: -
J gene: TRBJ2-5
clone size: once
V gene: TRBV27

CDR3 protein: CSARVVGLAEYNEQFF
CDR3 DNA: TGCAGTGCTAGAGTAGTGGGACTAGCGGAATACAATGAGCAGTTCTTC
D gene: TRBD2
J gene: TRBJ2-1
clone size: -
V gene: TRBV20-1

CDR3 protein: CASSPLGDSTDTQYF
CDR3 DNA: TGCGCCAGCAGCCCCCTCGGCGATAGCACAGATACGCAGTATTTT
D gene: -
J gene: TRBJ2-3
clone size: -
V gene: TRBV5-1

CDR3 protein: CASGGGNQPQHF
CDR3 DNA: TGTGCCAGCGGGGGCGGCAATCAGCCCCAGCATTTT
D gene: -
J gene: TRBJ1-5
clone size: once
V gene: TRBV3-1

CDR3 protein: CASSLAGRGEQYF
CDR3 DNA: TGTGCCAGCAGTTTAGCAGGACGGGGCGAGCAGTACTTC
D gene: -
J gene: TRBJ2-7
clone size: -
V gene: TRBV28

CDR3 protein: CASSLATGGRETQYF
CDR3 DNA: TGTGCCAGCAGCTTAGCTACAGGGGGCAGAGAGACCCAGTACTTC
D gene: TRBD1
J gene: TRBJ2-5
clone size: once
V gene: TRBV7-9

CDR3 protein: CASSHLDRGNSPLHF
CDR3 DNA: TGTGCCAGCAGCCACCTAGACAGGGGGAATTCACCCCTCCACTTT
D gene: TRBD1
J gene: TRBJ1-6
clone size: -
V gene: TRBV3-1

CDR3 protein: CASSSLLTTPPYNEQFF
CDR3 DNA: TGTGCCAGCAGCTCGTTATTGACTACTCCGCCTTACAATGAGCAGTTCTTC
D gene: -
J gene: TRBJ2-1
clone size: -
V gene: TRBV7-9

CDR3 protein: CASSAEGNEQFF
CDR3 DNA: TGTGCCAGCAGTGCGGAGGGTAATGAGCAGTTCTTC
D gene: -
J gene: TRBJ2-1
clone size: -
V gene: TRBV2

CDR3 protein: CATSRDKGPPYEQYF
CDR3 DNA: TGTGCCACCAGCAGAGATAAGGGGCCTCCCTACGAGCAGTACTTC
D gene: -
J gene: TRBJ2-7
clone size: once
V gene: TRBV15

CDR3 protein: CSARGQGIDQPQHF
CDR3 DNA: TGCAGTGCTAGGGGGCAGGGGATAGATCAGCCCCAGCATTTT
D gene: -
J gene: TRBJ1-5
clone size: once
V gene: TRBV20-1

CDR3 protein: CAWSIQFGTGMNEQFF
CDR3 DNA: TGTGCCTGGAGCATCCAATTTGGGACAGGGATGAATGAGCAGTTCTTC
D gene: TRBD1
J gene: TRBJ2-1
clone size: -
V gene: TRBV30

CDR3 protein: CSAPAGTGGFGYTF
CDR3 DNA: TGCAGTGCCCCGGCCGGGACCGGGGGGTTTGGCTACACCTTC
D gene: -
J gene: TRBJ1-2
clone size: -
V gene: TRBV20-1

CDR3 protein: CASSVIQDNTGELFF
CDR3 DNA: TGTGCCAGCAGCGTAATACAGGACAACACCGGGGAGCTGTTTTTT
D gene: -
J gene: TRBJ2-2
clone size: -
V gene: TRBV9

CDR3 protein: CASSPSSGRYGYTF
CDR3 DNA: TGTGCCAGCAGTCCCTCGAGCGGGCGTTATGGCTACACCTTC
D gene: -
J gene: TRBJ1-2
clone size: -
V gene: TRBV6-5

CDR3 protein: CASSMDRVNTEAFF
CDR3 DNA: TGTGCCAGTAGTATGGACAGGGTGAACACTGAAGCTTTCTTT
D gene: TRBD1
J gene: TRBJ1-1
clone size: -
V gene: TRBV19

CDR3 protein: CASSPRPGTDTQYF
CDR3 DNA: TGTGCCAGCTCACCAAGGCCCGGGACAGATACGCAGTATTTT
D gene: -
J gene: TRBJ2-3
clone size: -
V gene: TRBV18

CDR3 protein: CSARTNQNIQYF
CDR3 DNA: TGCAGTGCTAGAACAAACCAAAACATTCAGTACTTC
D gene: -
J gene: TRBJ2-4
clone size: -
V gene: TRBV20-1

CDR3 protein: CASSLNAGGTEAFF
CDR3 DNA: TGTGCCAGCAGTTTAAATGCAGGGGGGACTGAAGCTTTCTTT
D gene: TRBD1
J gene: TRBJ1-1
clone size: -
V gene: TRBV28

CDR3 protein: CASKGQGVWNTIYF
CDR3 DNA: TGTGCCAGCAAAGGACAGGGGGTTTGGAACACCATATATTTT
D gene: TRBD1
J gene: TRBJ1-3
clone size: -
V gene: TRBV27

CDR3 protein: CASSWGTGNNQPQHF
CDR3 DNA: TGCGCCAGCAGCTGGGGGACAGGGAACAATCAGCCCCAGCATTTT
D gene: TRBD1
J gene: TRBJ1-5
clone size: -
V gene: TRBV5-1

CDR3 protein: CSARMGGPEAFF
CDR3 DNA: TGCAGTGCAAGAATGGGTGGCCCTGAAGCTTTCTTT
D gene: -
J gene: TRBJ1-1
clone size: once
V gene: TRBV20-1

CDR3 protein: CASSLGVELFF
CDR3 DNA: TGTGCCAGCAGCTTAGGGGTGGAACTGTTTTTT
D gene: -
J gene: TRBJ1-4
clone size: -
V gene: TRBV5-6

CDR3 protein: CASSPPPGVLTGKNIQYF
CDR3 DNA: TGTGCCAGCAGCCCTCCGCCGGGAGTCCTTACTGGCAAAAACATTCAGTACTTC
D gene: -
J gene: TRBJ2-4
clone size: -
V gene: TRBV6-1

CDR3 protein: CVVNHGPGGNEQFF
CDR3 DNA: TGCGTGGTGAATCACGGACCTGGGGGCAATGAGCAGTTCTTC
D gene: -
J gene: TRBJ2-1
clone size: -
V gene: TRBV29-1

CDR3 protein: CASSPHSGAFTGELFF
CDR3 DNA: TGCGCCAGCAGCCCACACTCCGGGGCGTTCACCGGGGAGCTGTTTTTT
D gene: -
J gene: TRBJ2-2
clone size: -
V gene: TRBV5-1

CDR3 protein: CASSYSTGQGFRETQYF
CDR3 DNA: TGTGCCAGCAGTTACTCGACGGGACAGGGATTTAGGGAGACCCAGTACTTC
D gene: TRBD1
J gene: TRBJ2-5
clone size: once
V gene: TRBV6-5

CDR3 protein: CASSPRRENTGELFF
CDR3 DNA: TGTGCCAGCAGTCCCCGTCGCGAGAACACCGGGGAGCTGTTTTTT
D gene: -
J gene: TRBJ2-2
clone size: -
V gene: TRBV2

CDR3 protein: CATSEPGRDTQYF
CDR3 DNA: TGTGCCACCAGTGAGCCAGGGAGAGATACGCAGTATTTT
D gene: -
J gene: TRBJ2-3
clone size: -
V gene: TRBV24-1